This T cell receptor (beta chain) was documented in a study of OX40 agonist ivuxolimab in advanced cancers. Per the germline V gene, CDR1 is SGHTA and CDR2 is FQGNSA. The length of the CDR3 is 15 residues. Trimming left V 2 bases short and J 7 bases short, with 17 bases between. Profiled with immunoSEQ multiplex PCR; TCRdb holds only in-frame clones, not every one. Of 50,000 to 65,000 clones detected, around 82% appear once; the ten largest clones hold 0.95% to 1.1%. The receptor comes from an adult with an advanced solid tumor such as melanoma, head and neck, liver or kidney cancer. This chain connects TRBV7-2 to TRBJ1-1, with unresolved D. The specimen was CD4+ or CD8+ T cells sorted from blood, collected in a trial of the OX40 agonist ivuxolimab. CDR3 residues: CASSLSPGRRNEAFF. The CDR3 DNA reads as TGTGCCAGCAGCTTATCCCCGGGGAGACGAAATGAAGCTTTCTTT.